Listed here are 2 T cell receptor beta chains from one sample, sequenced in a study of radiotherapy plus CTLA-4 blockade in lung cancer. Profiled with immunoSEQ multiplex PCR; TCRdb holds only in-frame clones, not every one. The sample carries 65,000 to 85,000 clones, roughly 74% recorded once. The sample consisted of peripheral blood, taken from a patient treated with radiotherapy plus ipilimumab. Receptors originate from a human donor with non-small cell lung cancer whose response to radiotherapy plus ipilimumab could not be evaluated.

CDR3 in DNA: TGTGCCAGCAGCCACTATGCGGGGGACAATGAGCAGTTCTTC. It yields the protein CASSHYAGDNEQFF. The chain uses TRBV13 and TRBJ2-1, with 7 bases lining up with TRBD2. Germline loops: CDR1 PRHDT, CDR2 FYEKMQ (reference sequence). Unmatched junction bases numbered 6, after V lost 5 bases and J lost 5 bases. The CDR3 runs to 14 residues.

This rearrangement joins TRBV18 to TRBJ2-7, with 10 bases identical to TRBD2. CDR1 is KGHSH, CDR2 LQKENI, per germline. The V gene end was trimmed by 3 bases and the J gene end by 3 bases; junction bases not matched to a gene: 8. The CDR3 has 16 amino acids. The CDR3 bases are TGTGCCAGCTCACCGGGGACTAGCGCACTCCACTACGAGCAGTACTTC. This encodes CASSPGTSALHYEQYF.